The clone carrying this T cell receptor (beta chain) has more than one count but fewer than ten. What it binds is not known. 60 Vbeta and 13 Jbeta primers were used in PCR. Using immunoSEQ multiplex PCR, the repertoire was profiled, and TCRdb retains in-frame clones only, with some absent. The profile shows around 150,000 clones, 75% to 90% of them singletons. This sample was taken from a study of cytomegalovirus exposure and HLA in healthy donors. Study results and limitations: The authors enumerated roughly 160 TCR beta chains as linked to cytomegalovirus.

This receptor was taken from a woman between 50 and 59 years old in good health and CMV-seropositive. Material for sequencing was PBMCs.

The DNA of the CDR3 is TGTGCCATCAGTGAGCCCGGGGGGGACTTCGAGCAGTACTTC. It yields the protein CAISEPGGDFEQYF. The rearrangement uses TRBV10-3 and TRBJ2-7, with 8 bases aligning to TRBD2. V lost 2 bases to trimming and J lost 6 bases; unmatched junction nucleotides: 6. The CDR3 is made up of 14 amino acids. Germline CDR1 ENHRY, CDR2 SYGVKD.